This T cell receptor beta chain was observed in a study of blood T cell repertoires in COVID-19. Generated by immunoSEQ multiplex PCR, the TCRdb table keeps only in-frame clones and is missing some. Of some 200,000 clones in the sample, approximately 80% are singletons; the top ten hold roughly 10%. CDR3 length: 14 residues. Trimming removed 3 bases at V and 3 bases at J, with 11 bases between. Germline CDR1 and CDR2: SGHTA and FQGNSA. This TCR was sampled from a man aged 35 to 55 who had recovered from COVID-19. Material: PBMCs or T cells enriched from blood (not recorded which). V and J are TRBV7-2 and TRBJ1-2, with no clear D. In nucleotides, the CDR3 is TGTGCCAGCAGCTTCGACCCACGGGACTATGGCTACACCTTC. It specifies CASSFDPRDYGYTF. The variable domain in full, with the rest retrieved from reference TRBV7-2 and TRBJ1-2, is GAGVSQSPSNKVTEKGKDVELRCDPISGHTALYWYRQSLGQGLEFLIYFQGNSAPDKSGLPSDRFSAERTGGSVSTLTIQRTQQEDSAVYLCASSFDPRDYGYTFGSGTRLTVV.